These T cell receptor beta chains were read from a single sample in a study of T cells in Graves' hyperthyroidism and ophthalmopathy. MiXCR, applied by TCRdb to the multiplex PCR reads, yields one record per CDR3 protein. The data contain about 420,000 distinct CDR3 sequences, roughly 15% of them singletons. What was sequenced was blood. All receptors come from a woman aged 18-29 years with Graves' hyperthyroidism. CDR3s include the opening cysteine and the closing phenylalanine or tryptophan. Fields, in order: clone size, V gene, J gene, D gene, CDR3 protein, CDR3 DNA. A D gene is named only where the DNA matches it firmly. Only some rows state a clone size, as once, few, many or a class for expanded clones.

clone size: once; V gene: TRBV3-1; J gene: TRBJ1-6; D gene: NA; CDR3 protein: CASSQETHSSYNSPLHF; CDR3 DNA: TGTGCCAGCAGCCAAGAGACACATAGCTCCTATAATTCACCCCTCCACTTT
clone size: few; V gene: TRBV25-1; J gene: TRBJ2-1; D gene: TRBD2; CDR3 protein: CASSELGLAGNEQFF; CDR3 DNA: TGTGCCAGCAGTGAATTGGGACTAGCTGGCAATGAGCAGTTCTTC
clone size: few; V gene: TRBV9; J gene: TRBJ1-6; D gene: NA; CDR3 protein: CASSVDTYNSPLHF; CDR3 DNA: TGTGCCAGCAGCGTAGACACCTATAATTCACCCCTCCACTTT
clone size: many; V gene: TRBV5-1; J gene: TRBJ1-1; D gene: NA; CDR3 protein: CASSLAAANTEAFF; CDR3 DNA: TGCGCCAGCAGCTTGGCGGCAGCGAACACTGAAGCTTTCTTT
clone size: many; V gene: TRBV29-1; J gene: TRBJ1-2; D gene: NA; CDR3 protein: CSVEDRGAPNYGYTF; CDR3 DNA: TGCAGCGTTGAAGATCGGGGGGCTCCTAACTATGGCTACACCTTC
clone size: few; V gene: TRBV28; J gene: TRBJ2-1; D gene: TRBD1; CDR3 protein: CASSSGTGSPNEQFF; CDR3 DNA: TGTGCCAGCAGTTCCGGGACAGGGTCCCCCAATGAGCAGTTCTTC
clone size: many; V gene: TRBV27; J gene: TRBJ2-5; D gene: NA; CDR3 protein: CASRPRRAIEGAQYF; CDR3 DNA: TGTGCCAGCAGACCCCGCCGGGCCATTGAAGGGGCCCAGTACTTC
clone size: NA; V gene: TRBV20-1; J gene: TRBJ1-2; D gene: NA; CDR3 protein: CSARVAGDTYTF; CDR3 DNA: TGCAGTGCTAGAGTGGCAGGGGATACGTACACCTTC
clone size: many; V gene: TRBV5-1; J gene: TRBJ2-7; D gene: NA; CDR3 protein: CASSKDPIYEQYF; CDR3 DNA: TGCGCCAGCAGCAAGGACCCCATCTACGAGCAGTACTTC
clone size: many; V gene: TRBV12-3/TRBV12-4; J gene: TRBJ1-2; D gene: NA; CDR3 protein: CASSSRRTLYGYTF; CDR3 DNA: TGTGCCAGCAGTTCCAGGAGGACACTCTATGGCTACACCTTC
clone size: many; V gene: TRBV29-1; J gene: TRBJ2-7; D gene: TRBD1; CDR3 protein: CSVGDRVTEQYF; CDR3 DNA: TGCAGCGTGGGGGACAGGGTTACCGAGCAGTACTTC
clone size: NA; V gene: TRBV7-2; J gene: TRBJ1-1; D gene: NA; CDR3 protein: CASSKGRMNTEAFF; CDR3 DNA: TGTGCCAGCAGCAAGGGGAGGATGAACACTGAAGCTTTCTTT
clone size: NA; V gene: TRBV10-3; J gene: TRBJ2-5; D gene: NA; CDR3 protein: CAISASLSETQYF; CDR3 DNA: TGTGCCATCAGTGCCTCCCTGAGCGAGACCCAGTACTTC
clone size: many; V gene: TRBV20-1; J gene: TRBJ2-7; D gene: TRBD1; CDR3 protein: CSADRGEQYF; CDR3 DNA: TGCAGTGCTGACAGGGGCGAGCAGTACTTC
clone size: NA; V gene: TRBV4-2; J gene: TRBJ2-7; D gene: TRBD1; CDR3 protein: CASSHGTGSRYEQYF; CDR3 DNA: TGTGCCAGCAGCCACGGGACAGGGTCAAGGTACGAGCAGTACTTC
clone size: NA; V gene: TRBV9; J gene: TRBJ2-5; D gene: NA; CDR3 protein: CASSVGQFQETQYF; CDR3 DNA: TGTGCCAGCAGCGTTGGGCAGTTCCAAGAGACCCAGTACTTC
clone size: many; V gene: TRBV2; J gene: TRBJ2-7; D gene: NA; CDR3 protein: CASTLGTEPYEQYF; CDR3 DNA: TGTGCCAGCACCCTAGGGACGGAACCCTACGAGCAGTACTTC
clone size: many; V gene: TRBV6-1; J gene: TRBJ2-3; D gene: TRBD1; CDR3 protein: CASRDRGGWTDTQYF; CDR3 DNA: TGTGCCAGCAGGGACAGGGGTGGTTGGACAGATACGCAGTATTTT
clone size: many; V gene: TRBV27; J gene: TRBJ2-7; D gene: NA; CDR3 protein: CASSRGPYYEQYF; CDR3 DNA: TGTGCCAGCAGTCGAGGCCCGTACTACGAGCAGTACTTC
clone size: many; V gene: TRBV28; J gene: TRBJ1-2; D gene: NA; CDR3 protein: CASSLFPRGDYGYTF; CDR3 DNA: TGTGCCAGCAGTTTATTCCCCCGAGGGGACTATGGCTACACCTTC
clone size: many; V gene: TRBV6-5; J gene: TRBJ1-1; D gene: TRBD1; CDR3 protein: CASSYDRGMNTEAFF; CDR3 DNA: TGTGCCAGCAGTTACGACAGGGGAATGAACACTGAAGCTTTCTTT
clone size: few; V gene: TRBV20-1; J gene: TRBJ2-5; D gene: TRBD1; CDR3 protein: CSAIRGSGETQYF; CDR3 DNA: TGCAGTGCTATCAGGGGGAGCGGAGAGACCCAGTACTTC
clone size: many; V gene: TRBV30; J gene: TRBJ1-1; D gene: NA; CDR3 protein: CAWTQGSNTEAFF; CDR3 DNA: TGTGCCTGGACCCAAGGATCAAACACTGAAGCTTTCTTT
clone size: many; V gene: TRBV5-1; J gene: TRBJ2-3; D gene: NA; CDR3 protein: CASSLSPDSTDTQYF; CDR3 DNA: TGCGCCAGCAGCTTGAGCCCAGACAGCACAGATACGCAGTATTTT
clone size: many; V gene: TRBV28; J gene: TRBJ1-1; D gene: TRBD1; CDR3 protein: CASSLRTGSTEAFF; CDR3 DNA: TGTGCCAGCAGTTTGAGGACAGGGTCAACTGAAGCTTTCTTT
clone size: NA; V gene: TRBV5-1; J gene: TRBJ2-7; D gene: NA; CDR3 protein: CASRWGLSDEQYF; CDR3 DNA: TGCGCCAGCAGGTGGGGGTTGAGCGACGAGCAGTACTTC
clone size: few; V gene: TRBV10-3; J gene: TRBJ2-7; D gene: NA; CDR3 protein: CASLSGTYEQYF; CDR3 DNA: TGTGCCAGTCTTAGCGGAACTTACGAGCAGTACTTC
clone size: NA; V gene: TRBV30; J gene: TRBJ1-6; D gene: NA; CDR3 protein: CAWSVSHPGSYNSPLHF; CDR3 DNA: TGTGCCTGGAGTGTAAGCCATCCGGGCTCCTATAATTCACCCCTCCACTTT
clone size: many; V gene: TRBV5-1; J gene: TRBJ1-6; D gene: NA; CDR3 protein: CASSLDIRGSSPLHF; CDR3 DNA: TGCGCCAGCAGCTTGGATATTCGAGGGAGTTCACCCCTCCACTTT
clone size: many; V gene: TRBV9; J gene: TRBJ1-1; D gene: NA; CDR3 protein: CASSVEGMNTEAFF; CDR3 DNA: TGTGCCAGCAGCGTAGAAGGGATGAACACTGAAGCTTTCTTT
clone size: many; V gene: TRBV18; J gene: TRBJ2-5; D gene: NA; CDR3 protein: CASSPWRQQETQYF; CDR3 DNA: TGTGCCAGCTCACCATGGCGACAGCAAGAGACCCAGTACTTC
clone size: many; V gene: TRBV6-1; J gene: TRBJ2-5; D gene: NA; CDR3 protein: CASSDAQGRMRGYF; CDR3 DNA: TGTGCCAGCAGTGATGCCCAGGGTCGGATGAGGGGCTACTTC
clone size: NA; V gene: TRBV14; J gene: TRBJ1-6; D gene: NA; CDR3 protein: CASSQEVRRGSYNSPLHF; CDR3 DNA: TGTGCCAGCAGCCAAGAAGTGAGACGGGGCTCCTATAATTCACCCCTCCACTTT
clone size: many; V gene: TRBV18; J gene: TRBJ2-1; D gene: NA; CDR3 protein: CASSPGRRTYNEQFF; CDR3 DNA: TGTGCCAGCTCACCAGGGAGGCGAACCTACAATGAGCAGTTCTTC
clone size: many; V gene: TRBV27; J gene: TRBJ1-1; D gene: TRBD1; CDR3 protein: CASTKRTGYDTEAFF; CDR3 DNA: TGTGCCAGCACCAAAAGGACAGGGTACGACACTGAAGCTTTCTTT
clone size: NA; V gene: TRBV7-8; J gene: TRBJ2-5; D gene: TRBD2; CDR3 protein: CASRAGVLETQYF; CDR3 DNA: TGTGCCAGCAGAGCGGGAGTCCTGGAGACCCAGTACTTC
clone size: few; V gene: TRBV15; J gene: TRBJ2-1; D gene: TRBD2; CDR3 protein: CATSNERERGYNEQFF; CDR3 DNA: TGTGCCACCAGCAACGAGCGGGAGCGGGGCTACAATGAGCAGTTCTTC
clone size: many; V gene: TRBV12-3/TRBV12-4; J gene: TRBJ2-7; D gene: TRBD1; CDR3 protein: CASSVWDRRYEQYF; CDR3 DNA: TGTGCCAGCAGTGTCTGGGACAGGCGCTACGAGCAGTACTTC
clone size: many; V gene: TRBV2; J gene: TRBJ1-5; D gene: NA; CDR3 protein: CASGQQNQPQHF; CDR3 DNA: TGTGCCAGCGGACAGCAAAATCAGCCCCAGCATTTT
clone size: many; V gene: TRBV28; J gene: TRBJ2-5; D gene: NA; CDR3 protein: CASSPGGQLQETQYF; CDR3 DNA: TGTGCCAGCAGTCCGGGGGGACAGTTACAAGAGACCCAGTACTTC
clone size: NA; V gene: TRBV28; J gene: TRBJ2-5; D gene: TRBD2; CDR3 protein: CASRTREAPPHQETQYF; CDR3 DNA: TGTGCCAGCAGGACGCGGGAGGCCCCCCCCCACCAAGAGACCCAGTACTTC
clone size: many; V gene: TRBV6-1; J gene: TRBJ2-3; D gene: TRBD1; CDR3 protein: CASSEGLGTGGGDTQYF; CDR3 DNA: TGTGCCAGCAGTGAAGGTTTGGGGACAGGGGGCGGCGATACGCAGTATTTT
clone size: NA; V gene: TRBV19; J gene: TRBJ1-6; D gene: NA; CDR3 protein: CASSMPQDGSPLHF; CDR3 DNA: TGTGCCAGTAGTATGCCCCAGGACGGTTCACCCCTCCACTTT
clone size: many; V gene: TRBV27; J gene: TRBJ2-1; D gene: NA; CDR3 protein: CASSRDSWSSYNEQFF; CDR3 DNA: TGTGCCAGCAGTCGCGACAGTTGGAGCTCCTACAATGAGCAGTTCTTC
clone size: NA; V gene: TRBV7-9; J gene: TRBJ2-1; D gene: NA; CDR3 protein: CASSSGTGFRQFF; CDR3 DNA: TGTGCCAGCAGCTCCGGGACTGGATTTCGTCAGTTCTTC
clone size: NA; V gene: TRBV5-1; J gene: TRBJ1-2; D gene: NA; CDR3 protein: CASSGVGDGYTF; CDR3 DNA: TGCGCTAGCAGCGGGGTTGGGGATGGCTACACCTTC
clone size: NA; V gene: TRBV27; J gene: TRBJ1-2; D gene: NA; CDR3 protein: CASSLSPGTGQIYGYTF; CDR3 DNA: TGTGCCAGCAGTTTATCGCCGGGTACCGGACAAATCTATGGCTACACCTTC